Listed below are T cell receptor beta chains from one sample, sequenced in a study of cytomegalovirus exposure and HLA in healthy donors. Method: immunoSEQ multiplex PCR; TCRdb's copy keeps in-frame clones and lacks some. This sample has 120,000 or so clones, with roughly 86% found just once. Sequences were obtained from PBMCs. Every receptor here comes from a man aged 35-49 years in good health and CMV-seronegative. The CDR3 runs from the conserved cysteine through the conserved F or W.

TRBJ1-1	TRBV5-1	CASSFRTGFTEAFF
TRBJ1-6	TRBV5-4	CASRFGQGAGSPLHF
TRBJ1-4	TRBV30	CAGDRGGEKLFF
TRBJ2-5	TRBV2	CASASGGARGETQYF
TRBJ2-1	TRBV7-9	CASRSRDYPNEQFF
TRBJ1-4	TRBV9	CASSARDRGWNEKLFF
TRBJ1-1	TRBV5-1	CASSPRGPQNTEAFF
TRBJ2-3	TRBV6-5	CASTAPQGFGTQYF
TRBJ1-1	TRBV29-1	CSVEDTVQGTEAFF
TRBJ1-2	TRBV29-1	CSVSGQGSFRGYTF